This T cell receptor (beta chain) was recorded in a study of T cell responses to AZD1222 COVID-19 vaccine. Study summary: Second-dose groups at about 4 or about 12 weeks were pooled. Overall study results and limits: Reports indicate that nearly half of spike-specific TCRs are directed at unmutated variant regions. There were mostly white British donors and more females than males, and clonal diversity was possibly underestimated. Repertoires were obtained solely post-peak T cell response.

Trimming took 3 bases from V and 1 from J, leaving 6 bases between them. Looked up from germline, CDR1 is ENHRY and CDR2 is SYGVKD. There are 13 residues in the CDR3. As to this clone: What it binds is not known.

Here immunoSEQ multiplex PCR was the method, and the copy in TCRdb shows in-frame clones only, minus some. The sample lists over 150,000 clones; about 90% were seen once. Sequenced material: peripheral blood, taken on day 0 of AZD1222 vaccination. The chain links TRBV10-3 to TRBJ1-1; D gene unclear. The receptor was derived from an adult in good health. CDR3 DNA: TGTGCCATCAGTGACAGCCAGAACACTGAAGCTTTCTTT. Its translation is CAISDSQNTEAFF.